The rows below give T cell receptor beta chains drawn from one sample of a study of T cells in Graves' hyperthyroidism and ophthalmopathy. A single record per CDR3 protein comes from TCRdb applying MiXCR to the multiplex PCR reads. The sample lists around 350,000 distinct CDR3 sequences, approximately 19% seen once, with around 4% in the top ten. Sequencing was carried out using blood. These receptors were collected from a young woman with Graves' hyperthyroidism. Each CDR3 is given with its conserved first and last residue. A D gene is named only where the DNA matches it firmly. Some rows have no size entry. The others give once, few or many, or a class for an expanded clone.

J gene	V gene	clone size	D gene	CDR3 protein	CDR3 DNA
TRBJ1-6	TRBV6-5	many	.	CASSYSTDSPLHF	TGTGCCAGCAGTTACTCGACGGATTCACCCCTCCACTTT
TRBJ2-7	TRBV28	many	.	CASTSRGPYEQYF	TGTGCCAGCACGAGCCGGGGACCCTACGAGCAGTACTTC
TRBJ2-7	TRBV2	few	TRBD1	CASKRDRAYEQYF	TGTGCCAGCAAGCGGGACAGGGCCTACGAGCAGTACTTC
TRBJ2-2	TRBV6-5	many	.	CASSFLGGNTGELFF	TGTGCCAGCAGTTTCCTGGGGGGGAACACCGGGGAGCTGTTTTTT
TRBJ2-5	TRBV15	few	.	CATCRSGQRNQETQYF	TGTGCCACCTGCAGGTCAGGACAGAGAAACCAAGAGACCCAGTACTTC
TRBJ1-1	TRBV6-1	many	.	CASSPPGRTGEAFF	TGTGCCAGCAGCCCCCCGGGGAGGACCGGGGAAGCTTTCTTT
TRBJ1-5	TRBV7-2	few	.	CASILEYQPQHF	TGTGCCAGCATCTTAGAGTATCAGCCCCAGCATTTT
TRBJ1-5	TRBV7-9	.	.	CACSFPDQPQHF	TGTGCCTGCAGCTTTCCAGATCAGCCCCAGCATTTT
TRBJ2-5	TRBV28	.	TRBD2	CASSLAGTSGQETQYF	TGTGCCAGCAGCTTAGCAGGGACTAGCGGCCAAGAGACCCAGTACTTC
TRBJ1-5	TRBV27	many	TRBD1	CASSLSVRGKEPQHF	TGTGCCAGCAGTTTATCGGTCAGGGGGAAGGAGCCCCAGCATTTT
TRBJ2-4	TRBV19	few	.	CASSMVSEHAAKNIQYF	TGTGCCAGTAGTATGGTTTCCGAACATGCGGCCAAAAACATTCAGTACTTC
TRBJ1-2	TRBV20-1	many	TRBD1	CSASDRGYGYTF	TGCAGTGCGAGCGACAGGGGGTATGGCTACACCTTC
TRBJ1-1	TRBV6-1	.	.	CASSVKQSTNTEAFF	TGTGCCAGCAGTGTCAAACAGAGTACGAACACTGAAGCTTTCTTT
TRBJ2-7	TRBV5-1	many	TRBD2	CASSLASGPFYEQYF	TGCGCCAGCAGCCTAGCTAGCGGACCTTTCTACGAGCAGTACTTC
TRBJ1-1	TRBV2	many	.	CASSPGQSVQAFF	TGTGCCAGCAGTCCCGGACAGTCGGTTCAAGCTTTCTTT
TRBJ2-2	TRBV24-1	many	.	CATSVRGGGELFF	TGTGCCACCAGTGTCAGGGGTGGCGGGGAGCTGTTTTTT
TRBJ1-1	TRBV10-3	many	.	CAISAEGTDTEAFF	TGTGCCATCAGTGCCGAGGGGACCGACACTGAAGCTTTCTTT
TRBJ1-1	TRBV12-3/TRBV12-4	many	.	CASSGASLNTEAFF	TGTGCCAGCAGCGGCGCCTCCCTGAACACTGAAGCTTTCTTT
TRBJ1-1	TRBV6-1	.	TRBD1	CASREQGAGAFF	TGTGCCAGCAGGGAACAGGGGGCGGGAGCTTTCTTT
TRBJ2-5	TRBV7-9	few	.	CASSQAFWGKETQYF	TGTGCCAGCAGCCAGGCTTTCTGGGGGAAAGAGACCCAGTACTTC
TRBJ1-3	TRBV5-1	.	TRBD1	CASSSTGADTIYF	TGCGCCAGCAGCTCGACAGGGGCGGACACCATATATTTT
TRBJ1-1	TRBV4-2	few	TRBD1	CASSRRTGGALVGAEAFF	TGTGCCAGCAGCCGCCGGACAGGGGGCGCGTTGGTAGGCGCTGAAGCTTTCTTT
TRBJ2-2	TRBV11-2	many	.	CASSLAPWELFF	TGTGCCAGCAGCTTAGCTCCTTGGGAGCTGTTTTTT
TRBJ2-6	TRBV14	many	.	CASSQDHSSGANVLTF	TGTGCCAGCAGCCAAGATCACAGCTCTGGGGCCAACGTCCTGACTTTC
TRBJ1-2	TRBV15	.	.	CATSRDLRVGIINYGYTF	TGTGCCACCAGCAGAGATTTGCGGGTAGGGATCATCAACTATGGCTACACCTTC
TRBJ2-7	TRBV7-9	many	.	CASSLANRPYEQYF	TGTGCCAGCAGCTTAGCGAACAGACCCTACGAGCAGTACTTC
TRBJ1-1	TRBV18	many	TRBD1	CASSPQGAGNTEAFF	TGTGCCAGCTCACCCCAGGGGGCAGGGAACACTGAAGCTTTCTTT
TRBJ2-2	TRBV7-3	many	.	CASSLTGRMNTGELFF	TGTGCCAGCAGCTTAACCGGTCGAATGAACACCGGGGAGCTGTTTTTT
TRBJ2-7	TRBV28	many	.	CASSLGGLNEQYF	TGTGCCAGCAGTTTGGGGGGGCTAAACGAGCAGTACTTC
TRBJ1-2	TRBV6-1	many	.	CASKAGSRGYTF	TGTGCCAGCAAAGCCGGATCCAGGGGCTACACCTTC
TRBJ2-7	TRBV27	many	.	CASSFSRTYEQYF	TGTGCCAGCAGTTTCTCAAGAACCTACGAGCAGTACTTC
TRBJ1-2	TRBV4-2	.	.	CASSPNRVRPYYRGYTF	TGTGCCAGCAGCCCCAACAGGGTACGGCCTTATTATCGAGGCTACACCTTC
TRBJ1-5	TRBV7-9	many	.	CASSLDRAGAMGPQHF	TGTGCCAGCAGCTTAGACCGGGCGGGGGCCATGGGGCCCCAGCATTTT
TRBJ2-5	TRBV7-8	.	.	CASSSVGVGRSLETQYF	TGTGCCAGCAGCTCCGTCGGCGTAGGACGCAGCCTGGAGACCCAGTACTTC
TRBJ2-7	TRBV6-1	many	.	CATRRSSYEQYF	TGTGCCACCCGACGGAGCTCCTACGAGCAGTACTTC
TRBJ1-2	TRBV6-5	many	.	CASSSTGTTVYGYTF	TGTGCCAGCAGTTCTACCGGGACGACCGTCTATGGCTACACCTTC
TRBJ2-7	TRBV7-9	many	.	CASSSLRDEQYF	TGTGCCAGCAGCTCGCTTAGGGACGAGCAGTACTTC
TRBJ1-1	TRBV7-3	many	.	CASSLVPANTEAFF	TGTGCCAGCAGCTTAGTGCCAGCGAACACTGAAGCTTTCTTT
TRBJ2-7	TRBV10-3	many	.	CAISDFYQGGVRGEQYF	TGTGCCATCAGTGATTTCTACCAGGGGGGTGTACGTGGAGAGCAGTACTTC
TRBJ1-1	TRBV20-1	many	.	CSARVDGEIGTEAFF	TGCAGTGCTAGAGTGGATGGAGAAATCGGCACTGAAGCTTTCTTT
TRBJ1-1	TRBV12-3/TRBV12-4	.	TRBD1	CASSYRDRSGTEAFF	TGTGCCAGCAGCTACCGGGACAGGTCGGGCACTGAAGCTTTCTTT
TRBJ1-2	TRBV6-5	many	.	CASSSYMDSNYGYTF	TGTGCCAGCAGTTCGTATATGGACTCTAACTATGGCTACACCTTC
TRBJ2-7	TRBV12-3/TRBV12-4	.	TRBD2	CASSSGLAGGNEQYF	TGTGCCAGCAGTTCCGGACTAGCGGGAGGAAATGAGCAGTACTTC
TRBJ2-2	TRBV18	few	.	CASSPGSGTVEDGELFF	TGTGCCAGCTCACCAGGGAGCGGGACAGTCGAGGACGGGGAGCTGTTTTTT
TRBJ2-7	TRBV12-3/TRBV12-4	many	TRBD2	CASSSAGNYEQYF	TGTGCCAGCAGCTCAGCGGGGAACTACGAGCAGTACTTC